The rows below give T cell receptor beta chains drawn from one sample of a study of tumor and adjacent non-tumor tissue in lung cancer. MiXCR, applied by TCRdb to the multiplex PCR reads, yields one record per CDR3 protein. The sample records under 250,000 distinct CDR3 sequences, 70% to 75% being singletons. Sequencing was carried out using lung tumor tissue. These receptors were collected from a man aged 60 to 69 with non-small cell lung cancer. Each CDR3 is given with its conserved first and last residue. The D gene is left open where the match is weak. Expanded clones are given a class, and other clones once, few, many or no size at all.

abundance,j_gene,v_gene,d_gene,CDR3aa,CDR3nt
NA,TRBJ2-1,TRBV29-1,NA,CNSQVEGSYNEQFF,TGCAACTCTCAAGTAGAGGGTTCCTACAATGAGCAGTTCTTC
NA,TRBJ1-1,TRBV5-6,NA,CASSLAYGRRGNTEAFF,TGTGCCAGCAGCTTGGCCTACGGCCGAAGGGGAAACACTGAAGCTTTCTTT
few,TRBJ2-3,TRBV6-1,NA,CASSEMGTQYF,TGTGCCAGCAGTGAAATGGGTACGCAGTATTTT
NA,TRBJ1-2,TRBV20-1,NA,CNANTGLNYGYTF,TGCAATGCTAATACAGGGCTCAACTATGGCTACACCTTC
NA,TRBJ2-3,TRBV20-1,NA,CSAPGRDTDTQYF,TGCAGTGCTCCTGGCCGGGACACAGATACGCAGTATTTT
NA,TRBJ2-3,TRBV4-2,TRBD2,CANSPRHGTSGGTDTQYF,TGTGCCAACAGCCCCAGACATGGGACTAGCGGGGGCACAGATACGCAGTATTTT
once,TRBJ2-3,TRBV20-1,NA,CTASVQGGGGAGDTLYF,TGTACTGCTAGTGTCCAAGGGGGAGGGGGGGCCGGAGATACGCTGTATTTT
NA,TRBJ2-2,TRBV20-1,NA,CSARVGGANTRKLFF,TGCAGTGCTAGAGTTGGAGGCGCAAACACCAGGAAGTTGTTTTTT
NA,TRBJ2-6,TRBV28,NA,CASTGANVLTF,TGTGCCAGCACTGGGGCCAACGTCCTGACTTTC
NA,TRBJ2-3,TRBV20-1,NA,CGARDLGGVNTDTQYF,TGCGGTGCTAGAGATCTGGGGGGAGTAAACACAGATACGCAGTATTTT
NA,TRBJ2-2,TRBV7-9,NA,CASSSVWNTGELFF,TGTGCCAGCAGCTCAGTTTGGAACACCGGGGAGCTGTTTTTT
NA,TRBJ2-7,TRBV4-1,NA,CASSPPVGTGAYDQYF,NA
NA,TRBJ2-7,TRBV12-3/TRBV12-4,NA,CASSLPQGHNEQYF,TGTGCCAGCAGTCTCCCCCAGGGTCACAACGAGCAGTACTTC
NA,TRBJ1-2,TRBV4-2,TRBD1,CASSRDDRGNNYGYTF,TGTGCCAGCAGCCGGGATGACAGGGGGAACAATTATGGCTACACCTTC
many,TRBJ1-1,TRBV4-1,NA,CASSQDRGPLRREAFF,TGCGCCAGCAGCCAAGACCGCGGCCCTTTACGGAGGGAAGCTTTCTTT
NA,TRBJ2-3,TRBV11-3,NA,CASNLRRSIDTQYF,TGTGCCAGCAACTTAAGAAGGAGCATAGATACGCAGTATTTT
NA,TRBJ2-2,TRBV5-5,NA,CISSFGNGELFF,TGTATCAGCAGCTTCGGTAACGGGGAGCTGTTTTTT
NA,TRBJ2-5,TRBV4-3,NA,CASGQQTQETQYF,TGCGCCAGCGGCCAACAGACTCAAGAGACCCAGTACTTC
NA,TRBJ1-2,TRBV7-8,NA,CGTEGPNNYGNTF,TGTGGCACCGAGGGGCCCAACAACTATGGCAACACCTTC
NA,TRBJ2-7,TRBV6-5,TRBD2,CASSLGTSGGTYQQYF,TGTGCCAGCAGTCTAGGGACTAGCGGGGGGACCTACCAGCAGTACTTC
once,TRBJ1-5,TRBV20-1,NA,CSAMTLSGTPHQPHHF,TGCAGTGCCATGACTCTCTCCGGGACACCACATCAGCCCCATCATTTT
once,TRBJ2-3,TRBV20-1,TRBD2,CSADATGTSGSTDTQYF,TGCAGTGCTGACGCGACCGGGACTAGCGGGAGCACAGATACGCAGTATTTT
many,TRBJ2-7,TRBV7-8,TRBD2,CASSLVLAGVYEQYF,TGTGCCAGCAGCTTAGTTTTAGCGGGAGTGTACGAGCAGTACTTC
NA,TRBJ2-7,TRBV11-3,NA,CASGTTYEQYF,TGTGCCAGTGGCACCACCTACGAGCAGTACTTC
NA,TRBJ1-6,TRBV4-1,NA,CASSPRDGYNSPLHF,TGCGCCAGCAGCCCCCGGGACGGTTATAATTCACCCCTCCACTTT
few,TRBJ2-5,TRBV5-6,NA,CASSWQQETQYF,TGTGCCAGCAGTTGGCAGCAAGAGACCCAGTACTTC
once,TRBJ2-1,TRBV4-3,TRBD2,CASSQDWSGGNYNEQFF,TGCGCCAGCAGCCAAGATTGGTCGGGAGGGAACTACAATGAACAGTTCTTC
NA,TRBJ2-7,TRBV28,NA,CASSSYRAYGQYF,TGTGCCAGCAGTTCGTACAGGGCCTACGGGCAGTACTTC
NA,TRBJ1-6,TRBV6-1,NA,CASSEVAGANSLLHF,TGTGCCAGCAGTGAAGTAGCGGGGGCCAATTCACTCCTCCACTTT
NA,TRBJ1-3,TRBV20-1,NA,CSVRTWSAGNTIYF,TGCAGTGTTAGGACATGGAGTGCTGGAAACACCATATATTTT
NA,TRBJ2-1,TRBV11-2,TRBD2,CASRSAGGSVNEQFF,TGTGCCAGCAGAAGCGCGGGGGGTTCTGTCAATGAGCAGTTCTTC
NA,TRBJ2-3,TRBV20-1,NA,CSVSVDGYTDTQYF,TGTAGTGTTAGTGTCGACGGATACACAGATACGCAGTATTTT
few,TRBJ1-5,TRBV20-1,NA,CSVRGGAGNQPQHF,TGCAGTGTTAGAGGGGGGGCTGGCAATCAGCCCCAGCATTTT
NA,TRBJ2-4,TRBV29-1,TRBD2,CSGQRGGGVIQYF,TGCAGCGGGCAGCGGGGGGGCGGGGTCATTCAGTACTTC
few,TRBJ2-1,TRBV12-3/TRBV12-4,TRBD2,CASKPSGVNFGQFF,TGTGCCAGCAAACCTAGCGGGGTAAACTTTGGGCAGTTCTTC
NA,TRBJ2-1,TRBV11-2,NA,CARSLAGGYNEQFF,TGTGCACGCAGCTTAGCTGGGGGGTACAATGAGCAGTTCTTC
NA,TRBJ2-5,TRBV5-4,NA,CGSSPSAGRVEETQYF,TGTGGCAGCAGCCCGTCGGCTGGGCGGGTGGAAGAGACCCAGTACTTC
NA,TRBJ2-7,TRBV20-1,NA,CSARDLGESYEQNF,TGCAGTGCTAGAGATCTAGGGGAATCCTACGAGCAGAACTTC
NA,TRBJ1-2,TRBV28,TRBD1,CANSSPGAGGSVWEDYGYTF,TGTGCCAACAGTTCCCCGGGGGCAGGGGGCTCTGTCTGGGAAGACTATGGCTACACCTTC
many,TRBJ1-1,TRBV6-1,NA,CASSPTVNTEAFF,TGTGCCAGCAGTCCGACAGTGAACACTGAAGCTTTCTTT
few,TRBJ1-2,TRBV4-1,NA,CASSPSESSGINYGYTF,TGCGCCAGCAGCCCCAGTGAAAGTTCGGGCATTAACTATGGCTACACCTTC
NA,TRBJ1-2,TRBV10-2,NA,CASSGGLSDSSRYGYAF,TGTGCCAGCAGTGGAGGTTTGTCGGACAGCTCGCGCTATGGCTACGCCTTC
NA,TRBJ2-7,TRBV29-1,TRBD2,CSVWTSGSPEQYF,TGTAGCGTGTGGACTAGCGGGAGCCCAGAACAGTACTTC